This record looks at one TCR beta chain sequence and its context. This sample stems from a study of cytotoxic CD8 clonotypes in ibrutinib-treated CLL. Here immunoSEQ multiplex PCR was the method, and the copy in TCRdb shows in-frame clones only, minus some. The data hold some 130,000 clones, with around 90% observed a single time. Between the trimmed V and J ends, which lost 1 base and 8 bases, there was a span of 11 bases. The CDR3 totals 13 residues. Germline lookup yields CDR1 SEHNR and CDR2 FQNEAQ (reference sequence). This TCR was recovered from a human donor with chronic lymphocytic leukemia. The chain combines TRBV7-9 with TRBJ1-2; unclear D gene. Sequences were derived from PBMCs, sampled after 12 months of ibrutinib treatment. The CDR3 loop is CASSLDLAAGYTF. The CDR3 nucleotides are TGTGCCAGCAGCTTAGATTTGGCAGCCGGCTACACCTTC.